This T cell receptor beta chain comes out of a study of CD8 T cells in Susac syndrome. CDR1 is DFQATT, CDR2 SNEGSKA, per germline (reference sequence). V was clipped by 1 base and J by 5 bases, with 11 bases between them. This CDR3 contains 13 residues. An amount of RNA that ranged from 0.5 to 1 ug was reverse transcribed with random hexamers. TCRdb re-called the immunoSEQ multiplex PCR reads with MiXCR, one entry per CDR3 protein. The sample has tens of thousands of distinct CDR3 sequences, over 90% seen once. CD8+ and CD4+ T cells from blood underwent TCR beta sequencing, which was carried out in a high-throughput format. This clonotype was detected a few times.

Specimen: CD4+ T cells from PBMCs. The rearrangement uses TRBV20-1 and TRBJ2-5, with D perhaps assigned TRBD1 or TRBD2 (5 bases each). This clonotype was sampled from a human donor with multiple sclerosis. The CDR3 reads CSARVGGRETQYF. The CDR3 DNA reads TGCAGTGCTAGAGTTGGGGGTCGGGAGACCCAGTACTTC.